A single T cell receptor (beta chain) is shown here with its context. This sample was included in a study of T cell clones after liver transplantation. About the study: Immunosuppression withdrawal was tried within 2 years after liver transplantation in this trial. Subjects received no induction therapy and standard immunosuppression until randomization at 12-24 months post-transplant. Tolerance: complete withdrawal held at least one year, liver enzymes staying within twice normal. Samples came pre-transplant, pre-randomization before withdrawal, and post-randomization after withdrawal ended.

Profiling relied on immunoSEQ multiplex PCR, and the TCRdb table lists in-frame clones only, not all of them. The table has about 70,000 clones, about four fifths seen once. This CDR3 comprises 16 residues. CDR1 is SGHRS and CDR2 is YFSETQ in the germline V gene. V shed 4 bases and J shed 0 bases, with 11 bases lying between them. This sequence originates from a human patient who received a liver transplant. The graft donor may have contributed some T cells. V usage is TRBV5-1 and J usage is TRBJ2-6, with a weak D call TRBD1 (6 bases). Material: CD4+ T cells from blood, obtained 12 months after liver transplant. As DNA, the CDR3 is TGCGCCAGCAGCGGGGGCCTTTCCTCTGGGGCCAACGTCCTGACTTTC. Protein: CASSGGLSSGANVLTF.